What follows describes a single TCR beta chain. Antigen: not known. Fresh 10 ml peripheral blood yielded PBMCs. TCR beta CDR3 regions were amplified from RNA transcripts. An initial round of RT-PCR targeting the TCR CDR3 relied on the HTBI primer set. From the multiplex PCR reads, TCRdb called clonotypes with MiXCR, one entry per CDR3 protein. The sample holds approximately 480,000 distinct CDR3 sequences, roughly 20% seen once. The V and J ends lost 2 bases and 2 bases respectively, with 19 bases between them. Germline V lookup: CDR1 LGHNT, CDR2 FRNRAP. The CDR3 runs to 17 residues. The data were taken from a study of T cells in Graves' hyperthyroidism and ophthalmopathy. Study observations and caveats: In the blood, most expanded thyroid clonotypes above 0.001 appeared as well. Using 13 V-J features, a model discriminated ophthalmopathy from stable hyperthyroidism.

This clonotype was sampled from a young man with Graves' hyperthyroidism. Sequencing used blood. The chain recombines TRBV12-5 with TRBJ2-7, with a possible D match to TRBD2 (5 bases). The CDR3 region has the DNA TGTGCTAGTGGTTTGTTTGTGGGAGATCCCCTCCCCTACGAGCAGTACTTC. Protein: CASGLFVGDPLPYEQYF.